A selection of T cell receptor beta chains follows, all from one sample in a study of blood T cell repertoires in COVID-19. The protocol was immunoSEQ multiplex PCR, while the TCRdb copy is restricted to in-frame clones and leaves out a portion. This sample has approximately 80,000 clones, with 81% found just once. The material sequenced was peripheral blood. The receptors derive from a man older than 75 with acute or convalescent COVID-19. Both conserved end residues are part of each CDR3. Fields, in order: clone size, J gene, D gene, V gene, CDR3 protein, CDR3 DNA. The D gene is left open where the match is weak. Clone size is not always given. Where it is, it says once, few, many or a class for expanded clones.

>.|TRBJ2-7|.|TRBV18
CASSPPGRGSGVYEQYF
TGTGCCAGCTCACCACCGGGAAGAGGGTCCGGGGTCTACGAGCAGTACTTC
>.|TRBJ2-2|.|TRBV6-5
CASSSTSRNAGELFF
TGTGCCAGCAGTTCCACCTCGAGAAACGCCGGGGAGCTGTTTTTT
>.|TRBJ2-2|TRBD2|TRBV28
CATSLGGRTGELFF
TGTGCCACCAGTTTGGGCGGGAGAACCGGGGAGCTGTTTTTT
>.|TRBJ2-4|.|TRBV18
CASSPPGLEGKGNIQYF
TGTGCCAGCTCACCCCCAGGGTTGGAGGGGAAAGGAAACATTCAGTACTTC
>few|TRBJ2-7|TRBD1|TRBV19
CASSIRETGGKYF
TGTGCCAGTAGTATCCGAGAGACAGGGGGCAAGTACTTC
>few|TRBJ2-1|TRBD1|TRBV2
CASRADRDRQFF
TGTGCCAGCAGGGCGGACAGGGATCGGCAGTTCTTC
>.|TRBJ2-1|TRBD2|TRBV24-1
CATSDSLAGDEQFF
TGTGCCACCAGTGACTCACTAGCGGGAGATGAGCAGTTCTTC
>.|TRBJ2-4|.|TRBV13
CASSARRAGPNIQYF
TGTGCCAGCAGCGCCCGCAGGGCCGGTCCAAACATTCAGTACTTC
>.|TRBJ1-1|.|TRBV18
CASFKQENTEAFF
TGTGCCAGCTTTAAACAGGAAAACACTGAAGCTTTCTTT
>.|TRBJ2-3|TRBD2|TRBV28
CASSSLAGSTDTQYF
TGTGCCAGCAGTTCACTAGCGGGAAGCACAGATACGCAGTATTTT
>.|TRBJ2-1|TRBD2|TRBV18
CASSPQREGLNEQFF
TGTGCCAGCTCACCACAGAGGGAGGGCCTCAATGAGCAGTTCTTC
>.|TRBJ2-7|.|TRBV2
CASSERWLTQDEQYF
TGTGCCAGCAGTGAAAGGTGGCTAACTCAGGACGAGCAGTACTTC
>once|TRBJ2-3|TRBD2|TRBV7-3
CASSLVGGRTDTQYF
TGTGCCAGCAGCTTAGTGGGCGGGAGAACAGATACGCAGTATTTT
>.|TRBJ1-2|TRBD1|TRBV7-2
CASSSTGGNYGYTF
TGTGCCAGCAGCTCGACAGGGGGCAACTATGGCTACACCTTC
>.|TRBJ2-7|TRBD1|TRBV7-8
CASSKGTGDELKVHEQYF
TGTGCCAGCAGCAAGGGGACAGGGGACGAGCTTAAGGTCCACGAGCAGTACTTC
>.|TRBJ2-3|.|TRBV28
CASSSPLEWQRTDTQYF
TGTGCCAGCAGTTCCCCCCTGGAGTGGCAACGCACAGATACGCAGTATTTT
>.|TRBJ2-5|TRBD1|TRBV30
CAWSVLSTGVSETQYF
TGTGCCTGGAGTGTACTCTCCACAGGGGTTTCTGAGACCCAGTACTTC
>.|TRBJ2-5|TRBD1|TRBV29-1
CSVDPGQGTQYF
TGCAGCGTTGATCCGGGACAGGGGACCCAGTACTTC
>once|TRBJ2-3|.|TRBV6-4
CASSERHRDGDTQYF
TGTGCCAGCAGTGAACGGCACAGGGATGGAGATACGCAGTATTTT
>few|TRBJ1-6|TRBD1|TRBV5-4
CASSLAFDRQGARYHPLHF
TGTGCCAGCAGCTTGGCCTTCGATCGACAGGGGGCGAGATATCACCCCCTCCACTTT
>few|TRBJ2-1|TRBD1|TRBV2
CASSGQGVEQFF
TGTGCCAGCAGTGGGCAGGGGGTTGAGCAGTTCTTC
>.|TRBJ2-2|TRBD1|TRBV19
CASSIGQGRTGELFF
TGTGCCAGTAGTATAGGACAGGGCCGGACCGGGGAGCTGTTTTTT
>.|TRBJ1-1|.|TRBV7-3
CASSLGGAGTEAFF
TGTGCCAGCAGCTTAGGGGGGGCCGGCACTGAAGCTTTCTTT
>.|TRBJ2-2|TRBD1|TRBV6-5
CASSTGRSTGELFF
TGTGCCAGCTCGACAGGGCGCAGCACCGGGGAGCTGTTTTTT
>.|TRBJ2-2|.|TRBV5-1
CASSTRTAQAGELFF
TGCGCCAGCAGCACACGAACGGCCCAGGCCGGGGAGCTGTTTTTT
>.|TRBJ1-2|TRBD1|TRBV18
CASSPGQGNYGYTF
TGTGCCAGCTCACCCGGACAGGGAAACTATGGCTACACCTTC
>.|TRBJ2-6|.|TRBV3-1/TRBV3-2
CASSQRAGANVLTF
TGTGCCAGCAGCCAACGGGCTGGGGCCAACGTCCTGACTTTC
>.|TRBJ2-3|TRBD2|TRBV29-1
CSVTSGTDTQYF
TGCAGCGTTACTAGCGGGACCGATACGCAGTATTTT
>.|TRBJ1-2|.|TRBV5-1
CASSLAGDGYTF
TGCGCCAGCAGCTTGGCCGGGGATGGCTACACCTTC
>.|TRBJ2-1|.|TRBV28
CAGGETLNNEQFF
TGTGCCGGCGGGGAAACCCTAAACAATGAGCAGTTCTTC
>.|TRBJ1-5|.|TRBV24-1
CATSDSARPSSNQPQHF
TGTGCCACCAGTGATTCGGCCAGGCCATCAAGCAATCAGCCCCAGCATTTT
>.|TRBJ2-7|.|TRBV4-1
CASSHYIKGRLGYEQYF
TGCGCCAGCAGCCACTATATAAAGGGGCGCCTCGGGTACGAGCAGTACTTC
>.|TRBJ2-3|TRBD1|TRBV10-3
CAISGQQGAGIDTQYF
TGTGCCATCAGTGGTCAACAGGGGGCAGGTATAGATACGCAGTATTTT
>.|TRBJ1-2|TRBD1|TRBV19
CASSIWGQGNRYGYTF
TGTGCCAGTAGTATATGGGGACAGGGGAACCGCTATGGCTACACCTTC
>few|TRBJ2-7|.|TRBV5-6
CASSFYGVLPGEQYF
TGTGCCAGCAGCTTCTACGGAGTTCTCCCCGGCGAGCAGTACTTC
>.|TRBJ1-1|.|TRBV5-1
CASSTTSGSTEAFF
TGCGCCAGCAGCACGACCTCAGGATCCACTGAAGCTTTCTTT
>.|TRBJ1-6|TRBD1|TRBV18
CASSRVRGLNSPLHF
TGTGCCAGCTCACGCGTCAGGGGGCTAAATTCACCCCTCCACTTT
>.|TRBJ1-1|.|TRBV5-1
CASSLEGNTEAFF
TGCGCCAGCAGCTTAGAGGGGAACACTGAAGCTTTCTTT
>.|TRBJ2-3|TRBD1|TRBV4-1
CASSQKPGQGGTDTQYF
TGCGCCAGCAGCCAGAAACCGGGACAGGGAGGTACAGATACGCAGTATTTT
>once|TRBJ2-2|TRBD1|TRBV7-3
CASSLTRDRRTGELFF
TGTGCCAGCAGCTTAACCCGGGACAGGAGAACCGGGGAGCTGTTTTTT